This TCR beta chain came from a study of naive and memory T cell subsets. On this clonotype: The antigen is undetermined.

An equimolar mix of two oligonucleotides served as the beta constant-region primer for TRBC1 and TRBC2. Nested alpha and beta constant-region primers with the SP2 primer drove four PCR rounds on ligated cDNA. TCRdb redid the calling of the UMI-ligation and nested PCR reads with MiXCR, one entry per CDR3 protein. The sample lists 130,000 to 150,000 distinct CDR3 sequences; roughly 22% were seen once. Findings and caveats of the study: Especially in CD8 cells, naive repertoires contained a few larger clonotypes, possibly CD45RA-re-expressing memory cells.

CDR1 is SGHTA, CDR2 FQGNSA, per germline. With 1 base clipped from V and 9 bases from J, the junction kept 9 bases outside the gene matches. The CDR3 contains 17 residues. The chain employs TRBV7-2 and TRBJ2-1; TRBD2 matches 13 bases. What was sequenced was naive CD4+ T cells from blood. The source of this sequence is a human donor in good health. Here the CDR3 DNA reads TGTGCCAGCAGCTTAGGTAGTAGACTAGCGGGAGGAGGTGAGCAGTTCTTC. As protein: CASSLGSRLAGGGEQFF.